This TCR beta chain was profiled in a study of CD8+CD57+ T cells in acquired aplastic anemia. For sequencing, patients were chosen who had shown expansion of CD8+CD57+ cells by flow cytometry. TCR beta VDJ combinations and CDR3 sequences were profiled from genomic DNA. TCRdb itself ran the reads through MiXCR, one entry per CDR3 protein. The sample consists of some 140,000 distinct CDR3 sequences, less than 60% of them appearing once. Trimming stripped 5 bases from V and 1 base from J, with 11 bases between. Germline CDR1 is SGHVS and CDR2 is FQNEAQ. The CDR3 covers 14 residues. Input material: sorted CD4+, CD8+, or CD8+CD57+ T cells (not recorded which) from PBMCs. The origin of this receptor is a human donor with aplastic anemia. V usage is TRBV7-8 and J usage is TRBJ1-1; TRBD1 is a possible D gene (6 bases). The CDR3 spells CASSGYRENTEAFF. CDR3 DNA sequence: TGTGCCAGCAGCGGCTACAGGGAGAACACTGAAGCTTTCTTT. Using reference TRBV7-8 and TRBJ1-1 for the parts outside the CDR3, the full variable domain is GAGVSQSPRYKVAKRGQDVALRCDPISGHVSLFWYQQALGQGPEFLTYFQNEAQLDKSGLPSDRFFAERPEGSVSTLKIQRTQQEDSAVYLCASSGYRENTEAFFGQGTRLTVV.